These 17 T cell receptor beta chains share one sample of origin, sequenced in a study of radiation and T cells in renal cell carcinoma. Time point defined: blood 4 weeks post-SBRT, at nephrectomy. Treatment given: 15 Gy SBRT to primary tumor, nephrectomy 4 weeks later. The assay was immunoSEQ multiplex PCR, and TCRdb's table has in-frame clones only and misses some. The data show approximately 83,000 clones, around 85% seen once. The sequences come from blood, collected from a patient whose treatment included radiotherapy and nephrectomy. These receptors were obtained from a man aged 50-60 years with renal cell carcinoma.

This chain joins TRBV6-6 and TRBJ1-3; tentatively, D is TRBD1 (5 bases). Trimming removed 1 base at V and 0 bases at J, with 10 bases between. The germline V gene encodes CDR1 MNHNY and CDR2 SVGAGI (reference sequence). There are 16 residues in the CDR3. CDR3 DNA: TGTGCCAGCAGTTACTTCAGGGAGAGCTCTGGAAACACCATATATTTT. Amino acid sequence: CASSYFRESSGNTIYF.

This rearrangement joins TRBV5-5 to TRBJ1-1; a weak D match, TRBD1 (5 bases). V gave up 1 base and J gave up 0 bases, with 7 bases separating them. This CDR3 contains 14 residues. Germline-derived CDR1 and CDR2 are SGHKS and YYEKEE (reference sequence). CDR3 sequence reads: CASSLWTLNTEAFF. CDR3 bases: TGTGCCAGCAGCTTGTGGACACTGAACACTGAAGCTTTCTTT.

The CDR3 nucleotides read TGTGCCAGTAGTACAGGGACCGAGAGAGGGGAGCAGTACTTC. Its protein is CASSTGTERGEQYF. The chain links TRBV19 to TRBJ2-7, with D tentatively TRBD1 or TRBD2 (5 bases each). The CDR3 spans 14 residues. Germline V gene lookup returns CDR1 LNHDA and CDR2 SQIVND (reference sequence). The V and J ends lost 4 bases and 7 bases respectively, with 17 bases between them.

The chain combines TRBV29-1 with TRBJ1-1; D gene unclear. Germline lookup yields CDR1 SQVTM and CDR2 ANQGSEA. The CDR3 runs to 13 residues. Trimming shortened V by 6 bases and J by 0 bases, and 11 bases separated the two germline ends. Here the CDR3 reads CSVYTGMNTEAFF. The CDR3 nucleotides read TGCAGCGTATACACGGGAATGAACACTGAAGCTTTCTTT.

This chain joins TRBV7-8 and TRBJ1-2; 10 positions agree with TRBD1. The junction had 4 bases not matched to a gene; V was cut back by 5 bases and J by 1 base. The CDR3 has 15 residues. Germline V gene sequence: CDR1 SGHVS, CDR2 FQNEAQ. Written as DNA, the CDR3 is TGTGCCAGCAGCCTCGGACAGGGGGTTAACTATGGCTACACCTTC. It is translated as CASSLGQGVNYGYTF. The variable domain in full, with the rest retrieved from reference TRBV7-8 and TRBJ1-2, is GAGVSQSPRYKVAKRGQDVALRCDPISGHVSLFWYQQALGQGPEFLTYFQNEAQLDKSGLPSDRFFAERPEGSVSTLKIQRTQQEDSAVYLCASSLGQGVNYGYTFGSGTRLTVV.

This chain links TRBV6-5 with TRBJ1-3; D ambiguous. V lost 8 bases and J 1 base, leaving 12 bases between the germline ends. The germline V gene has CDR1 MNHEY and CDR2 SVGAGI. The CDR3 has 14 residues. CDR3 protein: CASGIIGSGNTIYF. The CDR3 coding sequence is TGTGCCAGCGGCATTATAGGGTCTGGAAACACCATATATTTT.

The gene calls are TRBV2 and TRBJ1-1, with a tentative D call TRBD1 (5 bases). V lost 6 bases and J lost 0, with 20 bases in between. CDR3 size: 17 residues. The germline V gene has CDR1 SNHLY and CDR2 FYNNEI. The chain's CDR3 is CASRGTPTTNMNTEAFF. The CDR3 nucleotides read TGTGCCAGCAGGGGGACCCCTACTACGAACATGAACACTGAAGCTTTCTTT.

This chain connects TRBV6-1 to TRBJ2-5; 8 bases align to TRBD1. V shed 4 bases and J 2 bases; nucleotides not matched to a gene: 6. The CDR3 is 15 amino acids. The germline CDR1 and CDR2 sequences are MNHNS and SASEGT. As DNA, the CDR3 is TGTGCCAGCAGTGGGATAGGACAGGGTCAAGAGACCCAGTACTTC. It translates to CASSGIGQGQETQYF.

The chain links TRBV7-9 to TRBJ1-6; D call uncertain. From germline, CDR1 is SEHNR and CDR2 FQNEAQ (reference sequence). The V and J ends lost 6 bases and 4 bases respectively, with 7 bases between them. CDR3 length equals 13 residues. The CDR3, as DNA: TGTGCCAGCAGGACGGATTATAATTCACCCCTCCACTTT. It specifies CASRTDYNSPLHF.

This chain connects TRBV5-1 to TRBJ2-6, with no clear D. The CDR3 has 15 residues. CDR1 is SGHRS, CDR2 YFSETQ, per germline. V shed 4 bases and J shed 0 bases, with 8 bases lying between them. Written as DNA, the CDR3 is TGCGCCAGCAGCATACCCAACTCTGGGGCCAACGTCCTGACTTTC. This encodes CASSIPNSGANVLTF.

This clone turned up a few times. The chain combines TRBV2 with TRBJ1-5, with 7 bases matching TRBD1. This CDR3 is 13 amino acids long. Trimming at V came to 6 bases and at J to 7 bases, leaving 6 bases not matched to a gene. Per germline, CDR1 SNHLY and CDR2 FYNNEI. In DNA form, the CDR3 reads TGTGCCAGCAGCCAGACAGGGATCCAGCCCCAGCATTTT. This translates into CASSQTGIQPQHF.

This clone was observed a few times. The J gene is TRBJ2-7, the V gene TRBV10-1; no clear D. CDR1 and CDR2 (germline): WNHNN, SYGVQD (reference sequence). CDR3 length: 11 residues. V dropped 3 bases and J dropped 3 bases, with 3 bases sitting between them. This CDR3 is CASSDGYEQYF. As DNA, the CDR3 is TGCGCCAGCAGTGACGGCTACGAGCAGTACTTC.

The rearrangement uses TRBV30 and TRBJ2-2; the match to TRBD2 covers 13 bases. The CDR3 loop spans 18 amino acids. Germline CDR1 is GTSNPN and CDR2 is SVGIG (reference sequence). V lost 3 bases and J lost 1; bases outside the gene matches: 8. CDR3 coding DNA: TGTGCCTGGAGCCTCCTCGGACTAGCGGGGGTGAACACCGGGGAGCTGTTTTTT. It yields the protein CAWSLLGLAGVNTGELFF.

CDR3 protein: CASSGGVMGSYEQYF. Written as DNA, the CDR3 is TGTGCCAGCAGTGGGGGTGTGATGGGGTCCTACGAGCAGTACTTC. The V call is TRBV27, the J call TRBJ2-7; D may be TRBD1 or TRBD2 (5 bases each). Germline-derived CDR1 and CDR2 are MNHEY and SMNVEV (reference sequence). CDR3 size: 15 residues. With 5 bases removed from V and 1 base from J, the gap between germline ends came to 15 bases.

This chain joins TRBV19 and TRBJ2-3; D gene uncertain. The germline CDR1 and CDR2 sequences are LNHDA and SQIVND (reference sequence). The CDR3 runs to 16 residues. V was shortened by 6 bases and J by 0 bases, with 16 bases between the two germline ends. CDR3 DNA: TGTGCCAGTAGCCTCCTGGCCGGGTCTAGCACAGATACGCAGTATTTT. Its translation: CASSLLAGSSTDTQYF.

The chain carries TRBV5-5 and TRBJ1-1, with D perhaps TRBD1 (6 bases). The CDR3 has 13 amino acids. Trimming stripped 2 bases from V and 10 bases from J, with 15 bases between. CDR1 is SGHKS and CDR2 is YYEKEE in the germline V gene (reference sequence). The CDR3 loop is CASSFRGANIAFF. DNA of the CDR3: TGTGCCAGCAGCTTCCGGGGGGCGAATATAGCTTTCTTT.

The rearrangement links TRBV5-4 to TRBJ2-7, with a tentative D call TRBD1 (6 bases). With 2 bases removed from V and 7 bases from J, the gap between germline ends came to 10 bases. The germline V gene has CDR1 SGHNT and CDR2 YYREEE (reference sequence). This CDR3 is built from 12 residues. The CDR3 here is CASSLQGWEQYF. The CDR3 DNA sequence: TGTGCCAGCAGCTTACAGGGTTGGGAGCAGTACTTC.